This TCR beta chain emerged from a study of CD8+ T cells in alopecia areata (dated by TCRdb to 2016 to 2019). In the study overall: To study T cell clonal expansion in alopecia areata, the researchers applied high-throughput TCRbeta sequencing to both the C3H/HeJ mouse model and human patients. RNA was obtained with the PAXgene miRNA kit for fixed scalp, the miRNeasy kit for PBMCs, and the RNeasy kit for mouse skin. TCRbeta CDR3 regions were amplified by immunoSEQ multiplex PCR with 35 Vbeta forward and 13 Jbeta reverse primers. Scalp tissue and sorted CD4+ and CD8+ peripheral blood T cells from patchy and totalis/universalis alopecia areata patients and from healthy controls were covered by human TCRbeta sequencing. Scalp clonality was compared among normal scalp (n=4), patchy alopecia areata scalp (n=8), and alopecia totalis/universalis scalp (n=8). Summary of the overall study and its limitations: Unlike mouse skin, where gammadelta T cells dominate, normal human skin contains resident alphabeta T cells that get sequenced too, which complicates analysis of the scalp TCR repertoire. Compared with mice, TCR sequences shared between patients were less clear, possibly partly because of HLA diversity across the patient population. Compared with normal scalp, lesional scalp had higher clonality and more expanded CD8+ clones, particularly in alopecia totalis/universalis, a pattern that suggests antigenic drive.

CDR3 length: 12 amino acids, cysteine to phenylalanine. The CDR3 DNA has 36 bases and is translated from base 1. Cut back by 5 bases and 5 bases, the V and J ends lie 12 bases apart. From a lookup of the germline V gene, CDR1 and CDR2 are SQVTM and ANQGSEA. Library creation used the immunoSEQ multiplex PCR assay. To provide template for TCR sequencing, every sample had RNA extracted and reverse transcribed into cDNA. SuperScript III was used for first-strand cDNA synthesis, primed with a 2:1 mix of oligo-dT and random hexamers. A synthetic immune receptor repertoire was used to assess amplification bias, and residual bias was removed computationally. The authors processed their data as follows. Raw reads were preprocessed to remove errors, and CDR3 was defined according to IMGT conventions as the region from the conserved cysteine to phenylalanine. Clonality was computed by normalizing Shannon entropy by log2 of the number of productive unique TCRs and subtracting the result from 1. CD4 or CD8 identity of scalp clones was inferred by cross-referencing scalp TCRbeta sequences with sorted blood CD4 and CD8 repertoires. Sourced from immuneACCESS, this table was stored by TCRdb with only in-frame sequences that have V and J called. A share of the clones is absent; for the studies checked, an unresolved V gene accounts for under half, and the remainder has no known explanation. The D gene and trimming were derived from the DNA, and the V and J assignments and clone size from that table. Within this sample are roughly 100,000 clones, with roughly 50% of them counted one time only. The ten largest clones represent 8.5% to 10% of the sample.

PBMCs were isolated by density centrifugation and stained for CD3, CD4 and CD8, and CD4+ and CD8+ T cells were sorted on a FACSAria. Unaffected controls provided scalp biopsies and blood samples. A remark on this clone: No antigen is known for it. Per-base quality was not reported, and no clone a single base away is much larger than it.

The chain is encoded by TRBV29-1 joined to TRBJ2-5; no D segment can be confidently identified. This clonotype was obtained from a human donor in good health. Sequenced sample: CD4+ T cells sorted from blood. The nucleotide sequence reads TGCAGCGTTAAGGGTAATTTGGAGACCCAGTACTTC. Its protein reads: CSVKGNLETQYF.